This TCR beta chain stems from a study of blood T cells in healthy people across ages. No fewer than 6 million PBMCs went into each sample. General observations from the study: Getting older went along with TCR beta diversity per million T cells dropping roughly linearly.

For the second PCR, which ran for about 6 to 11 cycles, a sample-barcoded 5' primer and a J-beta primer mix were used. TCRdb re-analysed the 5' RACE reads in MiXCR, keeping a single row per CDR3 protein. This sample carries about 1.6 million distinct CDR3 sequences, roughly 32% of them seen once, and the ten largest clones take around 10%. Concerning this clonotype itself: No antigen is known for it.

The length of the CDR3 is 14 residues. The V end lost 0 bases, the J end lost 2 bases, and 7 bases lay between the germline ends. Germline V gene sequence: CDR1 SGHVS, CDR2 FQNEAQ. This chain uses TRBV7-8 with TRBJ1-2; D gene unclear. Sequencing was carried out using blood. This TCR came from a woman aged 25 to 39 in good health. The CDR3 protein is CASSLATRNYGYTF. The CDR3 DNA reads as TGTGCCAGCAGCTTAGCGACACGGAACTATGGCTACACCTTC.